This entry lists 32 T cell receptor beta chains sequenced from one sample in a study of blood T cell repertoires in COVID-19. TCRdb's table, derived via immunoSEQ multiplex PCR, lists solely in-frame clones and lacks some. The sample consists of around 200,000 clones, 85% of them appearing once. The sequenced material came from PBMCs or T cells enriched from blood (not recorded which). These receptor sequences come from a man aged 35 to 55 who had recovered from COVID-19.

This chain links TRBV4-1 with TRBJ2-7, with 14 positions matching TRBD2. J lost 4 bases, V lost 4 bases, and 3 bases had no gene match. This CDR3 is 15 amino acids long. Germline V gene lookup returns CDR1 MGHRA and CDR2 YSYEKL. CDR3 nucleotide sequence: TGCGCCAGCAGCCCGACTAGCGGGAGGGGTTACGAGCAGTACTTC. Amino acid sequence: CASSPTSGRGYEQYF.

The rearrangement joins TRBV6-2 or TRBV6-3 to TRBJ2-3; 7 bases match TRBD1. The CDR3 runs 19 residues. The V and J ends lost 2 bases and 4 bases, in that order; junction bases with no gene match: 18. Per the germline V gene, CDR1 is MNHEY and CDR2 is SVGEGT. CDR3 nucleotide sequence: TGTGCCAGCAGTTACGGTCTTCTTCGCGGTTTAGGGGGCGCAGATACGCAGTATTTT. Its protein is CASSYGLLRGLGGADTQYF.

The rearrangement links TRBV6-5 to TRBJ2-7; D not certain. CDR1 MNHEY and CDR2 SVGAGI come from the germline V gene. Trimming pared 6 bases from V and 0 bases from J, leaving 12 bases between. The CDR3 has 14 residues. The CDR3 loop reads CASSPIIGSYEQYF. The CDR3, as DNA: TGTGCCAGCAGCCCAATAATCGGCTCCTACGAGCAGTACTTC.

This chain joins TRBV12-3 or TRBV12-4 and TRBJ2-3; 7 bases agree with TRBD2. V shed 3 bases, J shed 10 bases, and the junction held 4 bases outside the gene matches. The CDR3 consists of 12 residues. The CDR3 here is CASSFLAGAQYF. CDR3 DNA: TGTGCCAGCAGTTTTCTCGCGGGGGCGCAGTATTTT.

The chain joins TRBV4-2 to TRBJ1-3; no firm D call. V gave up 0 bases and J gave up 0 bases, with 6 bases separating them. There are 15 residues in the CDR3. CDR1 is LGHNA and CDR2 is YNFKEQ in the germline V gene. The CDR3 region has the DNA TGTGCCAGCAGCCAAGACCTTAACTCTGGAAACACCATATATTTT. As protein: CASSQDLNSGNTIYF.

The rearrangement uses TRBV13 and TRBJ2-7; D is undetermined. This CDR3 comprises 18 residues. The ends were cut back, 5 bases at V and 5 bases at J, with 28 bases in the middle. From germline, CDR1 is PRHDT and CDR2 FYEKMQ (reference sequence). This CDR3 reads CASSPTLSRHRSNHEQYF. DNA of the CDR3: TGTGCCAGCAGCCCCACCCTCTCACGACACCGATCGAACCACGAGCAGTACTTC.

The chain links TRBV6-5 to TRBJ1-2; 8 nucleotides match TRBD1. The CDR3 loop spans 14 amino acids. J lost 8 bases, V lost 2 bases, and 7 bases had no gene match. CDR1 and CDR2 from the germline V gene are MNHEY and SVGAGI. The CDR3 protein is CASSYGTGSGGYTF. In DNA, the CDR3 is TGTGCCAGCAGTTACGGGACAGGATCAGGGGGCTACACCTTC.

The chain links TRBV4-2 to TRBJ2-3, with 7 positions matching TRBD2. Per germline, CDR1 LGHNA and CDR2 YNFKEQ. Trimming cost V 1 base and J 2 bases; bases outside gene matches: 3. This CDR3 spans 15 amino acids. The CDR3 spells CASSQGEGLTDTQYF. CDR3 coding DNA: TGTGCCAGCAGCCAAGGGGAGGGGCTCACAGATACGCAGTATTTT.

This sequence joins TRBV14 and TRBJ2-3; 8 bases line up with TRBD2. In germline, CDR1 is SGHDN, CDR2 FVKESK. The CDR3 runs 16 residues. Trimming took 0 bases from V and 0 from J; bases not matched to a gene: 2. The CDR3: CASSQDSGESTDTQYF. The CDR3 region has the DNA TGTGCCAGCAGCCAAGATAGCGGGGAAAGCACAGATACGCAGTATTTT.

The chain carries TRBV19 and TRBJ2-7; D gene unclear. The CDR3 has 16 amino acids. Germline assignment: CDR1 LNHDA and CDR2 SQIVND (reference sequence). Trimming cost V 0 bases and J 2 bases, with 14 bases left between them. Here the CDR3 reads CASSIDLTAAPYEQYF. CDR3 nucleotide sequence: TGTGCCAGTAGTATAGATCTTACCGCGGCGCCCTACGAGCAGTACTTC.

The chain combines TRBV28 with TRBJ2-1, with 8 bases that match TRBD2. The V gene end was trimmed by 6 bases and the J gene end by 5 bases; junction bases not matched to a gene: 6. CDR3 size: 14 residues. The germline gives CDR1 MDHEN, CDR2 SYDVKM. CDR3 DNA sequence: TGTGCCAGCAGGGGTAGCGGGGTCCACAATGAGCAGTTCTTC. Translated, it gives CASRGSGVHNEQFF.

V and J are TRBV29-1 and TRBJ2-7; 7 bases line up with TRBD1. The CDR3 sequence is 14 residues long. V lost 5 bases, J lost 3 bases, and 10 bases stayed unmatched. Germline CDR1 SQVTM, CDR2 ANQGSEA. The CDR3 DNA sequence: TGCAGCGTTAGGGTGACCGGGACAGTCTACGAGCAGTACTTC. The encoded protein is CSVRVTGTVYEQYF.

This chain's CDR3 is CAWSGTGGPFYYEQYF. The CDR3 nucleotides are TGTGCCTGGAGCGGGACAGGGGGCCCATTTTACTACGAGCAGTACTTC. The chain uses TRBV30 and TRBJ2-7; 12 bases are a match to TRBD1. V gave up 3 bases and J gave up 3 bases; unmatched junction bases: 9. Germline-derived CDR1 and CDR2 are GTSNPN and SVGIG (reference sequence). CDR3 length: 16 amino acids.

This clone was found once. This chain connects TRBV6-5 to TRBJ1-3; D gene uncertain. The CDR3 spans 12 residues. CDR1 is MNHEY, CDR2 SVGAGI, per germline. Trimming stripped 6 bases from V and 2 bases from J, with 5 bases between. The CDR3 DNA reads TGTGCCAGCAGCGTCCCTGGAAACACCATATATTTT. This gives the protein CASSVPGNTIYF.

The chain joins TRBV9 to TRBJ2-5, with D possibly matching TRBD1 (6 bases). V shed 0 bases and J shed 6 bases, with 18 bases lying between them. The CDR3 loop spans 16 amino acids. The germline V gene encodes CDR1 SGDLS and CDR2 YYNGEE. CDR3 amino acids: CASSVAPGPWGQTQYF. The DNA of the CDR3 is TGTGCCAGCAGCGTAGCCCCTGGACCGTGGGGGCAGACCCAGTACTTC.

This chain joins TRBV30 and TRBJ1-1; D is unresolved. The CDR3 extends over 18 amino acids. Germline V lookup: CDR1 GTSNPN, CDR2 SVGIG (reference sequence). Trimming left V 3 bases short and J 0 bases short, with 23 bases between. Written as DNA, the CDR3 is TGTGCCTGGAGATCCGGGTTTATGTTCGGAGCCATGAACACTGAAGCTTTCTTT. Translation gives CAWRSGFMFGAMNTEAFF.

This chain uses TRBV7-3 with TRBJ1-2; TRBD1 might be the D (5 bases). Germline assignment: CDR1 SGHTA and CDR2 FQGTGA. Deletions cut 5 bases from V and 2 bases from J, with 9 bases between. CDR3 length: 13 residues. CDR3 in amino acids: CASSPDSNYGYTF. CDR3 DNA sequence: TGTGCCAGCAGCCCCGACAGCAACTATGGCTACACCTTC.

The V call is TRBV6-5, the J call TRBJ1-2; 8 bases map to TRBD1. Germline CDR1 reads MNHEY; CDR2 reads SVGAGI. J lost 8 bases, V lost 5 bases, and 7 bases had no gene match. This CDR3 comprises 13 residues. This CDR3 reads CASSRDRGDGYTF. DNA of the CDR3: TGTGCCAGCAGTCGAGACAGGGGAGACGGCTACACCTTC.

The genes are TRBV5-1 and TRBJ2-1, with D possibly matching TRBD1 (5 bases). Trimming shortened V by 0 bases and J by 2 bases, and 12 bases separated the two germline ends. Germline values: CDR1 SGHRS, CDR2 YFSETQ. The CDR3 extends over 16 amino acids. The CDR3 DNA follows: TGCGCCAGCAGCTTGGCCCAGGGTGCGACCTACAATGAGCAGTTCTTC. Translation: CASSLAQGATYNEQFF.

This clone was seen a handful of times. This rearrangement joins TRBV7-3 to TRBJ2-7, with 7 bases fitting TRBD1. V lost 2 bases, J lost 3 bases, and 4 bases stayed unmatched. Germline lookup yields CDR1 SGHTA and CDR2 FQGTGA. The CDR3 contains 14 residues. The CDR3 coding sequence is TGTGCCAGCAGCTTAGAGGGACAGTTCTACGAGCAGTACTTC. Translation: CASSLEGQFYEQYF.

The chain couples TRBV11-2 to TRBJ2-7; 11 bases agree with TRBD2. The V gene's germline CDR1 is SGHAT and CDR2 FQNNGV. J gave up 4 bases and V 0 bases, and 5 bases lay outside the gene matches. This CDR3 spans 16 amino acids. The CDR3 bases are TGTGCCAGCAGCTTAGACGGCCTAGCGGGAGGATACGAGCAGTACTTC. It specifies CASSLDGLAGGYEQYF. Full variable domain (missing parts from reference TRBV11-2 and TRBJ2-7): EAGVAQSPRYKIIEKRQSVAFWCNPISGHATLYWYQQILGQGPKLLIQFQNNGVVDDSQLPKDRFSAERLKGVDSTLKIQPAKLEDSAVYLCASSLDGLAGGYEQYFGPGTRLTVT.

The chain links TRBV5-1 to TRBJ2-7; TRBD1 aligns across 9 bases. This CDR3 region has 14 residues. V dropped 4 bases and J dropped 3; count of bases not matched to a gene: 5. CDR1 and CDR2 (germline): SGHRS, YFSETQ. CDR3 nucleotides: TGCGCCAGCAGCCCCGACAGGGGGGTCTACGAGCAGTACTTC. Its protein product is CASSPDRGVYEQYF.

The chain is built from TRBV4-3 and TRBJ2-2, with a weak D call TRBD1 (6 bases). The germline V and J ends were trimmed by 2 bases and 5 bases, with 18 bases remaining between them. CDR1 is LGHNA and CDR2 is YSLEER in the germline V gene. The CDR3 totals 17 residues. As DNA, the CDR3 is TGCGCCAGCAGCCAATTTTGGGCAGGGGTGGGGACCGGGGAGCTGTTTTTT. Protein sequence: CASSQFWAGVGTGELFF.

The gene calls are TRBV12-3 or TRBV12-4 and TRBJ1-2, with 8 bases lining up with TRBD1. The CDR3 has 12 amino acids. Trimming removed 6 bases from V and 7 bases from J; junction bases left unmatched: 4. CDR3 nucleotides: TGTGCCAGCAGGCCCACAGGGGGTGGCTACACCTTC. This translates into CASRPTGGGYTF.

This clone was observed a handful of times. The rearrangement uses TRBV18 and TRBJ2-2, with 8 positions matching TRBD2. Trimming took 2 bases from V and 6 from J; bases not matched to a gene: 8. Germline V gene lookup returns CDR1 KGHSH and CDR2 LQKENI. The length of the CDR3 is 16 residues. The CDR3 is CASSPWGLDNAGELFF. Here the CDR3 DNA reads TGTGCCAGCTCACCATGGGGACTAGATAACGCCGGGGAGCTGTTTTTT.

This clone was recorded only once. The J gene is TRBJ2-7, the V gene TRBV3-1 (or the pseudogene TRBV3-2); D possibly corresponds to TRBD1 (6 bases). The CDR3 totals 14 residues. V lost 0 bases, J lost 3 bases, and 9 bases lay in between. From germline, CDR1 is LGHDT and CDR2 YNNKEL (reference sequence). The CDR3 is CASSQDEGHYEQYF. The CDR3 nucleotides are TGTGCCAGCAGCCAAGATGAGGGACACTACGAGCAGTACTTC.

The rearrangement uses TRBV7-8 and TRBJ1-1; perhaps TRBD1 as D (5 bases). V was cut by 1 base and J by 2 bases, with 8 bases left in between. CDR3 length equals 14 residues. The germline V gene encodes CDR1 SGHVS and CDR2 FQNEAQ. The CDR3 reads CASSLVTGNTEAFF. DNA of the CDR3: TGTGCCAGCAGCTTAGTCACAGGCAACACTGAAGCTTTCTTT.

V is TRBV2 and J is TRBJ2-7, with D possibly matching TRBD1 (6 bases). Trimming took off 5 bases at V and 2 bases at J, with 13 bases between the two ends. The CDR3 has 14 amino acids. CDR1 and CDR2 (germline): SNHLY, FYNNEI. The CDR3 nucleotides read TGTGCCAGCAGTCCAACGACAGGAGCCTACGAGCAGTACTTC. Encoded protein: CASSPTTGAYEQYF. Together with reference TRBV2 and TRBJ2-7, the CDR3 gives the full variable domain: EPEVTQTPSHQVTQMGQEVILRCVPISNHLYFYWYRQILGQKVEFLVSFYNNEISEKSEIFDDQFSVERPDGSNFTLKIRSTKLEDSAMYFCASSPTTGAYEQYFGPGTRLTVT.

The chain carries TRBV25-1 and TRBJ1-2; D is unresolved. Deletions cut 2 bases from V and 4 bases from J, with 11 bases between. Germline V lookup: CDR1 MGHDK, CDR2 SYGVNS. The CDR3 consists of 14 residues. The CDR3 DNA reads as TGTGCCAGCAGTGAAGTGGGCAGTCTCTATGGCTACACCTTC. It encodes CASSEVGSLYGYTF.

The chain carries TRBV15 and TRBJ1-5, with D tentatively TRBD1 (5 bases). Germline assignment: CDR1 LNHNV and CDR2 YYDKDF (reference sequence). The CDR3 consists of 14 residues. The V gene lost 0 bases and the J gene lost 6 bases, with 9 bases spanning the gap. The DNA of the CDR3 is TGTGCCACCAGCAGAGATCGGGGGAGTCAGCCCCAGCATTTT. Translated: CATSRDRGSQPQHF.

As DNA, the CDR3 is TGTGCCAGCTCACCGACAGGGGGGCGGCAGCCCCAGCATTTT. Translating gives CASSPTGGRQPQHF. The J gene is TRBJ1-5, the V gene TRBV18; TRBD1 aligns across 9 bases. Germline assignment: CDR1 KGHSH and CDR2 LQKENI. The CDR3 consists of 14 residues. J gave up 7 bases and V 3 bases, and 4 bases lay outside the gene matches.

The chain links TRBV2 to TRBJ1-2, with unresolved D. The ends were cut back, 4 bases at V and 6 bases at J, with 3 bases in the middle. The CDR3 totals 10 residues. From germline, CDR1 is SNHLY and CDR2 FYNNEI. CDR3 in DNA: TGTGCCAGCAGTGCGGATGGCTACACCTTC. Protein: CASSADGYTF.